The 30 T cell receptor beta chains listed next were all sequenced from one sample in a study of blood T cell repertoires in COVID-19. Assay: immunoSEQ multiplex PCR; the TCRdb copy retains only in-frame clones and omits some. The table lists approximately 300,000 clones, 90% of them singletons. Source material: peripheral blood. The source of these receptors is a woman in her forties with COVID-19, enrolled during active disease.

The chain has TRBV5-6 and TRBJ1-4, with 7 bases matching TRBD1. In germline, CDR1 is SGHDT, CDR2 YYEEEE. This CDR3 has 16 amino acids. The V gene end was trimmed by 0 bases and the J gene end by 8 bases; junction bases not matched to a gene: 10. The CDR3 sequence is CASSLAGTAGGEKLFF. Written as DNA, the CDR3 is TGTGCCAGCAGCTTGGCCGGGACAGCTGGAGGCGAAAAACTGTTTTTT.

The rearrangement joins TRBV7-5 to TRBJ2-7; the table gives TRBD1 as D, unverified against the DNA. TRBV7-5 is a pseudogene. CDR3 length: 14 amino acids. The CDR3 DNA reads TGTGCCAGAAGCTTAGAAGGGGATATTGTCGAGCAGTACTTC. Amino acid sequence: CARSLEGDIVEQYF.

The genes are TRBV19 and TRBJ1-6; TRBD1 matches at 9 bases. With V trimmed by 5 bases and J by 8 bases, 10 bases remained unmatched. There are 16 residues in the CDR3. The V gene's germline CDR1 is LNHDA and CDR2 SQIVND (reference sequence). CDR3 bases: TGTGCCAGTAGTCCCTACAGGGGGCGGATAGATTCACCCCTCCACTTT. It codes for CASSPYRGRIDSPLHF.

The chain recombines TRBV30 with TRBJ1-1; no firm D call. CDR1 is GTSNPN, CDR2 SVGIG, per germline (reference sequence). The CDR3 length is 15 residues. Between the trimmed V and J ends, which lost 5 bases and 0 bases, there was a span of 16 bases. The CDR3 loop reads CAWLADAGLNTEAFF. The CDR3 nucleotides are TGTGCCTGGTTAGCAGATGCGGGGTTGAACACTGAAGCTTTCTTT.

The V call is TRBV11-2, the J call TRBJ2-2, with D possibly being TRBD1 (6 bases). Trimming took 1 base from V and 3 from J, leaving 12 bases between them. Germline V gives CDR1 SGHAT, CDR2 FQNNGV. The CDR3 is 16 amino acids. CDR3 amino acids: CASSLGAGVDTGELFF. CDR3 bases: TGTGCCAGCAGCTTAGGGGCAGGGGTGGACACCGGGGAGCTGTTTTTT.

This chain joins TRBV6-5 and TRBJ2-2; D is unclear. The CDR3 is made up of 12 amino acids. Germline V lookup: CDR1 MNHEY, CDR2 SVGAGI. V was pared by 6 bases and J by 4 bases, with 6 bases between. The CDR3: CASSSLTGELFF. The CDR3 DNA is TGTGCCAGCAGCTCTCTCACCGGGGAGCTGTTTTTT.

The gene calls are TRBV29-1 and TRBJ1-1, with 9 bases matching TRBD1. Germline V gene sequence: CDR1 SQVTM, CDR2 ANQGSEA. CDR3 length equals 12 residues. The junction had 4 bases not matched to a gene; V was cut back by 7 bases and J by 4 bases. The CDR3 here is CSAETGGTEAFF. For the CDR3, the DNA is TGCAGCGCCGAGACAGGGGGCACTGAAGCTTTCTTT.

V usage is TRBV11-2 and J usage is TRBJ2-7, with D perhaps matching TRBD1 (6 bases). The CDR3 extends over 15 amino acids. The germline V gene has CDR1 SGHAT and CDR2 FQNNGV. The V end lost 6 bases, the J end lost 3 bases, and 18 bases lay between the germline ends. The CDR3 DNA reads TGTGCCAGCAGGGTGTTGGGGACACTCCACTACGAGCAGTACTTC. Amino acid sequence: CASRVLGTLHYEQYF.

This sequence joins TRBV4-2 and TRBJ1-1; D is undetermined. The length of the CDR3 is 14 residues. The germline V and J ends were trimmed by 3 bases and 5 bases, with 13 bases remaining between them. CDR1 is LGHNA, CDR2 YNFKEQ, per germline. The CDR3: CASSHGRRDTEAFF. CDR3 bases: TGTGCCAGCAGCCATGGGCGTCGAGATACTGAAGCTTTCTTT.

This clone has only one observation. The chain carries TRBV30 and TRBJ1-2, with D tentatively TRBD1 (6 bases). The germline gives CDR1 GTSNPN, CDR2 SVGIG (reference sequence). The ends were cut back, 6 bases at V and 8 bases at J, with 19 bases in the middle. The CDR3 covers 13 residues. This CDR3 reads CACKTQGRVGYTF. The CDR3 DNA reads TGTGCCTGCAAAACGCAGGGGAGAGTGGGCTACACCTTC.

This clone was seen once. The rearrangement joins TRBV12-5 to TRBJ2-7; possibly TRBD2 for D (5 bases). The CDR3 runs to 18 residues. Germline V gene sequence: CDR1 LGHNT, CDR2 FRNRAP. The germline V and J ends were trimmed by 0 bases and 7 bases, with 25 bases remaining between them. The chain's CDR3 is CASGLVRGKGSPRGEQYF. The CDR3 DNA sequence: TGTGCTAGTGGTTTGGTAAGAGGAAAAGGGAGCCCCCGGGGAGAGCAGTACTTC.

V usage is TRBV7-2 and J usage is TRBJ1-2; 7 nucleotides line up with TRBD1. CDR3 length: 13 amino acids. V trimming: 5 bases; J trimming: 6 bases; junction bases outside the gene matches: 6. Per germline, CDR1 SGHTA and CDR2 FQGNSA. DNA for the CDR3: TGTGCCAGCAGCCGCGACAGGGTAAATGGCTACACCTTC. It encodes CASSRDRVNGYTF.

The chain recombines TRBV7-8 with TRBJ2-2; 10 nucleotides match TRBD1. J lost 3 bases, V lost 0 bases, and 13 bases had no gene match. Germline loops: CDR1 SGHVS, CDR2 FQNEAQ. CDR3 length: 20 residues. This CDR3 is CASSLAARWTGGSDTGELFF. The CDR3 DNA reads as TGTGCCAGCAGCTTAGCGGCTAGGTGGACAGGGGGTTCGGACACCGGGGAGCTGTTTTTT.

V usage is TRBV3-1 (or the pseudogene TRBV3-2) and J usage is TRBJ2-1; D is uncertain. The CDR3 is 17 amino acids. V lost 0 bases and J 0 bases, leaving 12 bases between the germline ends. CDR1 is LGHDT and CDR2 is YNNKEL in the germline V gene (reference sequence). The DNA of the CDR3 is TGTGCCAGCAGCCAAGAACCTGGTCCGAGCTCCTACAATGAGCAGTTCTTC. As protein: CASSQEPGPSSYNEQFF.

This clone came up a few times. The CDR3 DNA sequence: TGTGCCAGCAGTTCCCCCGGCGGGAGCGCTGAAGCTTTCTTT. As protein: CASSSPGGSAEAFF. The J gene is TRBJ1-1, the V gene TRBV6-5; unclear D gene. The V end lost 4 bases, the J end lost 6 bases, and 15 bases lay between the germline ends. The CDR3 spans 14 residues. Germline values: CDR1 MNHEY, CDR2 SVGAGI.

The chain couples TRBV5-1 to TRBJ1-3; D is perhaps TRBD1 (5 bases). The V gene lost 4 bases and the J gene lost 0 bases, with 11 bases spanning the gap. The CDR3 covers 15 residues. The germline V gene has CDR1 SGHRS and CDR2 YFSETQ. CDR3 sequence reads: CASSAGPHSGNTIYF. CDR3 DNA sequence: TGCGCCAGCAGCGCGGGACCACACTCTGGAAACACCATATATTTT.

The V and J genes are TRBV29-1 and TRBJ1-2, with 7 bases identical to TRBD1. The germline gives CDR1 SQVTM, CDR2 ANQGSEA. This CDR3 has 12 amino acids. The J segment lost 2 bases and the V segment lost 7 bases, leaving 4 bases of the junction unmatched. The CDR3 DNA follows: TGCAGCGACGGACAGGCCAACTATGGCTACACCTTC. This encodes CSDGQANYGYTF.

The V gene is TRBV2, the J gene TRBJ2-7; 10 positions agree with TRBD1. The CDR3 is made up of 14 amino acids. Trimming took 1 base from V and 3 from J; bases not matched to a gene: 0. Looked up from germline, CDR1 is SNHLY and CDR2 is FYNNEI. The CDR3 sequence is CASSEGDRGYEQYF. CDR3 coding DNA: TGTGCCAGCAGTGAAGGGGACAGGGGCTACGAGCAGTACTTC.

The V gene is TRBV7-8, the J gene TRBJ1-2; the match to TRBD1 covers 9 bases. Germline CDR1 is SGHVS and CDR2 is FQNEAQ. Losses at the gene ends were 1 base for V and 3 bases for J; bases not matched to a gene: 12. The CDR3 loop spans 18 amino acids. The CDR3 loop is CASSLGGIIRTGDYGYTF. The CDR3 nucleotides are TGTGCCAGCAGCTTAGGGGGAATTATACGGACAGGGGACTATGGCTACACCTTC.

The V call is TRBV2, the J call TRBJ1-2; D may be TRBD1 (5 bases). CDR3 length equals 15 residues. Per the germline V gene, CDR1 is SNHLY and CDR2 is FYNNEI. The V end was cut by 0 bases, the J end by 4 bases, with 12 bases between. CDR3 nucleotide sequence: TGTGCCAGCAGTGAAGCAGATGGAGGGGTCTATGGCTACACCTTC. It is translated as CASSEADGGVYGYTF.

The CDR3 is CASSPLRQVRNQPQHF. CDR3 nucleotide sequence: TGTGCCAGCAGCCCCCTCAGACAGGTTCGGAATCAGCCCCAGCATTTT. The chain uses TRBV6-6 and TRBJ1-5; D perhaps matches TRBD1 (6 bases). CDR1 is MNHNY, CDR2 SVGAGI, per germline (reference sequence). Trimming took 6 bases from V and 4 from J, leaving 19 bases between them. This CDR3 has 16 amino acids.

J is TRBJ2-7 and V is TRBV5-4; D uncertain. This CDR3 is built from 11 residues. Germline CDR1 is SGHNT and CDR2 is YYREEE (reference sequence). V was clipped by 2 bases and J by 6 bases, with 6 bases between them. DNA of the CDR3: TGTGCCAGCAGCTTCGGGTTCGAGCAGTACTTC. Translated: CASSFGFEQYF.

CDR3: CASSSRDSLRPQHF. The CDR3, as DNA: TGTGCCAGCAGTTCCCGGGACTCGTTGCGGCCCCAGCATTTT. The chain combines TRBV27 with TRBJ1-5; possibly TRBD1 for D (5 bases). Trimming took 4 bases from V and 9 from J, leaving 16 bases between them. Per the germline V gene, CDR1 is MNHEY and CDR2 is SMNVEV (reference sequence). This CDR3 has 14 residues.

The chain employs TRBV30 and TRBJ1-2, with 7 bases lining up with TRBD1. Germline CDR1 reads GTSNPN; CDR2 reads SVGIG (reference sequence). Losses at the gene ends were 4 bases for V and 5 bases for J; bases not matched to a gene: 4. The CDR3 length is 12 residues. This CDR3 is CAWTAGGYGYTF. For the CDR3, the DNA is TGTGCCTGGACGGCAGGGGGGTATGGCTACACCTTC.

V gene TRBV6-5 combines with J gene TRBJ2-2, with D unclear. In germline, CDR1 is MNHEY, CDR2 SVGAGI. Trimming cost V 6 bases and J 6 bases, with 8 bases left between them. This CDR3 comprises 12 residues. The CDR3 nucleotides read TGTGCCAGCAGACTTCTCCCCGGGGAGCTGTTTTTT. Translating it yields CASRLLPGELFF.

V gene TRBV5-4 combines with J gene TRBJ2-3, with D perhaps TRBD1 (6 bases). The CDR3 sequence is 13 residues long. Germline lookup yields CDR1 SGHNT and CDR2 YYREEE (reference sequence). Deletions cut 2 bases from V and 4 bases from J, with 8 bases between. CDR3 sequence reads: CASSLQGSDTQYF. The DNA of the CDR3 is TGTGCCAGCAGCTTACAGGGCTCAGATACGCAGTATTTT.

The chain couples TRBV4-1 to TRBJ1-1; the D gene is possibly TRBD1 (5 bases). CDR3 length: 14 residues. V shed 0 bases and J shed 11 bases, with 16 bases lying between them. Germline-derived CDR1 and CDR2 are MGHRA and YSYEKL. The CDR3: CASSQDRVGGMAFF. Written as DNA, the CDR3 is TGCGCCAGCAGCCAAGATCGGGTGGGGGGGATGGCTTTCTTT.

This clone was seen just once. The V call is TRBV11-3, the J call TRBJ1-1, with D unresolved. The CDR3 covers 13 residues. Germline V gene data show CDR1 as SGHNT and CDR2 as YENEEA. Trimming removed 2 bases from V and 3 bases from J, with 7 bases in between. This CDR3 is CASSLRGDTEAFF. As DNA, the CDR3 is TGTGCCAGCAGCTTAAGAGGCGACACTGAAGCTTTCTTT.

The gene calls are TRBV2 and TRBJ2-1; 7 bases align to TRBD1. Losses at the gene ends were 6 bases for V and 4 bases for J; bases not matched to a gene: 9. The V gene's germline CDR1 is SNHLY and CDR2 FYNNEI. The CDR3 is 15 amino acids. CDR3 protein: CASRYTGAGYNEQFF. The DNA of the CDR3 is TGTGCCAGCAGGTACACAGGGGCCGGTTACAATGAGCAGTTCTTC. Together with reference TRBV2 and TRBJ2-1, the CDR3 gives the full variable domain: EPEVTQTPSHQVTQMGQEVILRCVPISNHLYFYWYRQILGQKVEFLVSFYNNEISEKSEIFDDQFSVERPDGSNFTLKIRSTKLEDSAMYFCASRYTGAGYNEQFFGPGTRLTVL.

V and J are TRBV5-1 and TRBJ2-6; 10 bases are a match to TRBD2. V shed 0 bases and J 0 bases; nucleotides not matched to a gene: 3. CDR1 SGHRS and CDR2 YFSETQ come from the germline V gene. This CDR3 is 18 amino acids long. CDR3: CASSLDVAGGSGANVLTF. CDR3 DNA sequence: TGCGCCAGCAGCTTGGATGTAGCGGGGGGCTCTGGGGCCAACGTCCTGACTTTC.